The 3 T cell receptor beta chains listed next were all sequenced from one sample in a study of blood T cell repertoires in COVID-19. Method: immunoSEQ multiplex PCR; TCRdb's copy keeps in-frame clones and lacks some. The table records some 530,000 clones, approximately 91% of them present only once. Sequencing used PBMCs or T cells enriched from blood (not recorded which). These receptors originate from a woman between 55 and 75 years old who had recovered from COVID-19.

The chain recombines TRBV19 with TRBJ1-5; 7 nucleotides align to TRBD1. Germline CDR1 reads LNHDA; CDR2 reads SQIVND (reference sequence). With 5 bases clipped from V and 4 bases from J, the junction kept 14 bases outside the gene matches. There are 17 residues in the CDR3. This CDR3 reads CASSPRDSRRVNQPQHF. The CDR3 nucleotides read TGTGCCAGTAGTCCCCGGGACAGCCGAAGGGTAAATCAGCCCCAGCATTTT.

This clone was recorded a few times. The chain uses TRBV24-1 and TRBJ2-3; tentative D call: TRBD1 (5 bases). The CDR3 has 16 residues. Germline loops: CDR1 KGHDR, CDR2 SFDVKD. V was clipped by 1 base and J by 2 bases, with 12 bases between them. CDR3 in DNA: TGTGCCACCAGTGATTTTTCTCGGACATCCACAGATACGCAGTATTTT. Translating it yields CATSDFSRTSTDTQYF.

The chain recombines TRBV5-1 with TRBJ2-4; D gene unclear. CDR1 and CDR2 (germline): SGHRS, YFSETQ. Trimming took 0 bases from V and 6 from J, leaving 7 bases between them. The CDR3 covers 13 residues. The CDR3 DNA reads as TGCGCCAGCAGCTTGGGAGGAGCAAACATTCAGTACTTC. Translation gives CASSLGGANIQYF.